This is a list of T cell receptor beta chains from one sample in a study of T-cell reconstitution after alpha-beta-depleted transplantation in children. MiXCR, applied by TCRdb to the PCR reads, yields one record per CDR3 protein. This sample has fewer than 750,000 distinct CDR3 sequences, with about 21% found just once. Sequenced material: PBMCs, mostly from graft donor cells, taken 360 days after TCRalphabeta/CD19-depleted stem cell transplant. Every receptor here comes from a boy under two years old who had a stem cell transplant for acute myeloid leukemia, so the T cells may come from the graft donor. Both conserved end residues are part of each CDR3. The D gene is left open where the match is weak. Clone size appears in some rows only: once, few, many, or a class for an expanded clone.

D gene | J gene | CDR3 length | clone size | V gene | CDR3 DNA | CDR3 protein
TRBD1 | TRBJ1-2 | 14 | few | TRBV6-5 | TGTGCCAGCAGTTACGGGGGACAGGGAGGGGGCTACACCTTC | CASSYGGQGGGYTF
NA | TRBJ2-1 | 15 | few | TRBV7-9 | TGTGCCAGCAGCTCGAGGACAGGGAGGGACAATGAGCAGTTCTTC | CASSSRTGRDNEQFF
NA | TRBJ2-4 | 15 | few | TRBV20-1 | TGCAGTGCTAGAGGGGGCTCCACAGCCAAAAACATTCAGTACTTC | CSARGGSTAKNIQYF
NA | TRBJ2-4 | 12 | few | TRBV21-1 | TGTGCCAGTGAACGATTTAGGGGCATTCAGTACTTC | CASERFRGIQYF
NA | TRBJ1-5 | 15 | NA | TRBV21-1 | TGTGCCAGCAGCACGATGGACCAGGGGTATCAGCCCCAGCATTTT | CASSTMDQGYQPQHF
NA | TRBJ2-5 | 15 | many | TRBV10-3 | TGTGCCATCAGTCCCATAGGGGGGGCGGGAGAGACCCAGTACTTC | CAISPIGGAGETQYF
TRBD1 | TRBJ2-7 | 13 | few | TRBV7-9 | TGTGCCAGCAGCGGAACAGGGGTCTACGAGCAGTACTTC | CASSGTGVYEQYF
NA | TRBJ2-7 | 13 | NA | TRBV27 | TGTGCCAGCAGTTTTACAGCGACCTACGAGCAGTACTTC | CASSFTATYEQYF
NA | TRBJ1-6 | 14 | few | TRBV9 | TGTGCCAGCAGCCTGGACTTGGTGGATTCACCCCTCCACTTT | CASSLDLVDSPLHF
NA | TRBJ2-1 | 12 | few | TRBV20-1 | TGCAGTGCCACGGCCGTGCCTGGTGAGCAGTTCTTC | CSATAVPGEQFF